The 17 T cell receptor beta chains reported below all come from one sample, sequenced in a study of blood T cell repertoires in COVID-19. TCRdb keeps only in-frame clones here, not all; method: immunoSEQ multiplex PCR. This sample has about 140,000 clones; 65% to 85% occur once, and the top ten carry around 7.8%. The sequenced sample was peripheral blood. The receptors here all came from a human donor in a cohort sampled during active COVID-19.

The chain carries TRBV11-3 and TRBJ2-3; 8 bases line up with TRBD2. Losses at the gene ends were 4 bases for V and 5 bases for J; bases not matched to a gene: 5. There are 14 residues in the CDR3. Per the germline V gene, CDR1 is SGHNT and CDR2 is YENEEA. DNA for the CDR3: TGTGCCAGCAGCTCTAGGACTAGCCAAGATACGCAGTATTTT. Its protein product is CASSSRTSQDTQYF.

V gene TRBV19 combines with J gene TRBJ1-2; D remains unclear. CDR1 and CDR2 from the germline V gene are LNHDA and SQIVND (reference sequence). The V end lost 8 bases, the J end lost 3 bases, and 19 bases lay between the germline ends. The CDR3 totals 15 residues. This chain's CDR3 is CASGTSDASYYGYTF. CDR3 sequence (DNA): TGTGCCAGTGGTACTAGTGACGCGTCCTACTATGGCTACACCTTC.

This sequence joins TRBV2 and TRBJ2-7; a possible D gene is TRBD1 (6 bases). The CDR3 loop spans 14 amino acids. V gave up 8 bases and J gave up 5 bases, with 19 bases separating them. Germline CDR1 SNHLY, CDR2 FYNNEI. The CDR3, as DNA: TGTGCCAGCTGGCGGGCAGGGGAAACCGACGAGCAGTACTTC. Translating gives CASWRAGETDEQYF.

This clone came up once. CDR3 sequence reads: CATSRAGGASGNTIYF. The CDR3 DNA reads TGTGCCACCAGCAGAGCGGGGGGCGCTTCTGGAAACACCATATATTTT. The genes are TRBV15 and TRBJ1-3; a weak D match, TRBD1 (6 bases). Trimming took 1 base from V and 1 from J, leaving 11 bases between them. Looked up from germline, CDR1 is LNHNV and CDR2 is YYDKDF (reference sequence). The CDR3 has 16 amino acids.

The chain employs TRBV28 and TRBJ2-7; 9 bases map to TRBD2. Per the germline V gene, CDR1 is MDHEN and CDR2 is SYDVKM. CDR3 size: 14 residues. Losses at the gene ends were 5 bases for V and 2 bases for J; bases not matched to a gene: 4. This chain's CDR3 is CASSKAGGPYEQYF. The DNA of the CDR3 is TGTGCCAGCAGTAAAGCGGGGGGACCCTACGAGCAGTACTTC.

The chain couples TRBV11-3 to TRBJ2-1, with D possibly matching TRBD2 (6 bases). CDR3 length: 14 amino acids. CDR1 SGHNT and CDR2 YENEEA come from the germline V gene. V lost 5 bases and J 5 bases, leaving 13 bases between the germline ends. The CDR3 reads CASSLGRGNNEQFF. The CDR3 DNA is TGTGCCAGCAGCCTGGGGCGCGGGAACAATGAGCAGTTCTTC.

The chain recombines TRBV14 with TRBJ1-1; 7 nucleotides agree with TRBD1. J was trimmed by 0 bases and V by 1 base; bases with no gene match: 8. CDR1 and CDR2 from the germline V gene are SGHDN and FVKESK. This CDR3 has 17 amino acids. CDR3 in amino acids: CASSQVLTGAMNTEAFF. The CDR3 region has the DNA TGTGCCAGCAGCCAAGTCCTTACAGGGGCTATGAACACTGAAGCTTTCTTT.

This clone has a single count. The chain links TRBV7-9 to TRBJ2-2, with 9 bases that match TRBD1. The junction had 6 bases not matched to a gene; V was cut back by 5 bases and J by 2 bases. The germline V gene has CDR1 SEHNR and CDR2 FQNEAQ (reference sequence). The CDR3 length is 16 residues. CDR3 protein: CASSTGTGQNTGELFF. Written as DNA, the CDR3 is TGTGCCAGCAGCACCGGGACAGGGCAAAACACCGGGGAGCTGTTTTTT.

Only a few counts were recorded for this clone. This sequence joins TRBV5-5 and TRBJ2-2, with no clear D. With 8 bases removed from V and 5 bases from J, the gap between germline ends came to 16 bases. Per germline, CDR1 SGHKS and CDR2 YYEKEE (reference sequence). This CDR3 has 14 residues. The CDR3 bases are TGTGCCAGTCGATGGGCGCAGAATACCGGGGAGCTGTTTTTT. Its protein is CASRWAQNTGELFF.

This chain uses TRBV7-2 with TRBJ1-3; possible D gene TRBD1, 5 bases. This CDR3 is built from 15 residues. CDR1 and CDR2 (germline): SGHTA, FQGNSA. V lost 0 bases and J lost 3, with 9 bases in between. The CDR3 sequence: CASSLAGEGGNTIYF. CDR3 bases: TGTGCCAGCAGCTTAGCGGGGGAGGGTGGAAACACCATATATTTT. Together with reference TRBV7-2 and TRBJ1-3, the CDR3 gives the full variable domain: GAGVSQSPSNKVTEKGKDVELRCDPISGHTALYWYRQSLGQGLEFLIYFQGNSAPDKSGLPSDRFSAERTGGSVSTLTIQRTQQEDSAVYLCASSLAGEGGNTIYFGEGSWLTVV.

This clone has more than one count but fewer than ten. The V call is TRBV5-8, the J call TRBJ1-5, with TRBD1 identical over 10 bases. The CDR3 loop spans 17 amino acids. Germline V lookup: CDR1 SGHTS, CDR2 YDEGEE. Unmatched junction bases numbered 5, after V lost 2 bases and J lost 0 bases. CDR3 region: CASSFWTGGDSNQPQHF. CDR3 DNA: TGTGCCAGCAGCTTTTGGACAGGGGGGGATAGCAATCAGCCCCAGCATTTT.

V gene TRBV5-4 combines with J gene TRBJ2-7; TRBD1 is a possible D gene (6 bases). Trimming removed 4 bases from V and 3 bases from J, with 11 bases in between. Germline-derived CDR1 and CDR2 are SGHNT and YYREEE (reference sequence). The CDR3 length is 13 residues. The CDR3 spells CASSTGQGYEQYF. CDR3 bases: TGTGCCAGCAGCACGGGACAAGGCTACGAGCAGTACTTC. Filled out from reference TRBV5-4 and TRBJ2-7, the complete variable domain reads ETGVTQSPTHLIKTRGQQVTLRCSSQSGHNTVSWYQQALGQGPQFIFQYYREEENGRGNFPPRFSGLQFPNYSSELNVNALELDDSALYLCASSTGQGYEQYFGPGTRLTVT.

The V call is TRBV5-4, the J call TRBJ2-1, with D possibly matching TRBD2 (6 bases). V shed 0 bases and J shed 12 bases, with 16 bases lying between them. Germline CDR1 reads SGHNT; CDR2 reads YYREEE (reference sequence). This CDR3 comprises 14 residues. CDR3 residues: CASSLVRDFPGQFF. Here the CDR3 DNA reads TGTGCCAGCAGCTTGGTCCGGGACTTCCCTGGGCAGTTCTTC.

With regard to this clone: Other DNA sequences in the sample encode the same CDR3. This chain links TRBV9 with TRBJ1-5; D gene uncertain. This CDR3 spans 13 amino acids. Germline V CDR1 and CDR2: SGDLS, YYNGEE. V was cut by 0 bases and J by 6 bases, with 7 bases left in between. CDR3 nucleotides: TGTGCCAGCAGCGTAGGGCCGGGTCAGCCCCAGCATTTT. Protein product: CASSVGPGQPQHF.

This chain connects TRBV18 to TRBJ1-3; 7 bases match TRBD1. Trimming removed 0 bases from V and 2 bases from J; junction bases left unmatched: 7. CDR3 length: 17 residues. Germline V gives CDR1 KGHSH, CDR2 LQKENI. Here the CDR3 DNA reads TGTGCCAGCTCACCACCGGTTTTACAGGGGACTGGAAACACCATATATTTT. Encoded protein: CASSPPVLQGTGNTIYF.

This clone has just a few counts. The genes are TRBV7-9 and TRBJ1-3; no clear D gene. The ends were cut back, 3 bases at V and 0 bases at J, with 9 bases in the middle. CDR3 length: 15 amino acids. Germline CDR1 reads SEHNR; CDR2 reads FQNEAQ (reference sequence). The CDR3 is CASSFSQTSGNTIYF. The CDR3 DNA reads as TGTGCCAGCAGCTTCTCACAAACCTCTGGAAACACCATATATTTT.

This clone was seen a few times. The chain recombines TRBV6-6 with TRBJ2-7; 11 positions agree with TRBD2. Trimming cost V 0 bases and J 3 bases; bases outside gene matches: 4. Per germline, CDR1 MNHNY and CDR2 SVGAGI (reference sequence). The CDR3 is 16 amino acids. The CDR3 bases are TGTGCCAGCAGTTACTCGGCTAGCGGGGGGATCTACGAGCAGTACTTC. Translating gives CASSYSASGGIYEQYF.